Each of the 27 T cell receptor beta chains below was sequenced from the same sample in a study of beta chain features in type 1 diabetes. TCRB transcripts that were expressed got sequenced, as all of the isolated RNA had been reverse transcribed. Sequenced by immunoSEQ multiplex PCR; TCRdb stores in-frame clones only, minus some. This sample has around 170,000 clones, with approximately 9.9% found just once. Sequencing was carried out using central memory CD4+ T cells from blood. Every receptor here comes from a woman younger than 30 in good health.

This clone was seen more than once but under ten times. The CDR3 DNA reads as TGCGCCAGCAGCGGCCGGGGCGCGGGGACTGAAGCTTTCTTT. Its translation: CASSGRGAGTEAFF. The chain recombines TRBV5-1 with TRBJ1-1; a weak D match, TRBD1 (5 bases). Looked up from germline, CDR1 is SGHRS and CDR2 is YFSETQ. This CDR3 comprises 14 residues. Trimming took 4 bases from V and 5 from J, leaving 15 bases between them. Supplemented by reference TRBV5-1 and TRBJ1-1, the full variable domain reads KAGVTQTPRYLIKTRGQQVTLSCSPISGHRSVSWYQQTPGQGLQFLFEYFSETQRNKGNFPGRFSGRQFSNSRSEMNVSTLELGDSALYLCASSGRGAGTEAFFGQGTRLTVV.

The chain links TRBV10-3 to TRBJ1-1; TRBD1 aligns across 7 bases. The CDR3 runs 14 residues. Germline assignment: CDR1 ENHRY and CDR2 SYGVKD. Unmatched junction bases numbered 6, after V lost 8 bases and J lost 0 bases. DNA of the CDR3: TGTGCCATCGGAACAGGGGACGTGAACACTGAAGCTTTCTTT. This encodes CAIGTGDVNTEAFF.

This chain joins TRBV19 and TRBJ2-4; D perhaps matches TRBD2 (5 bases). This CDR3 is built from 16 residues. V dropped 4 bases and J dropped 1 base, with 14 bases sitting between them. In germline, CDR1 is LNHDA, CDR2 SQIVND (reference sequence). CDR3 bases: TGTGCCAGTAGTACCGGACTCGGTGGGGCCAAAAACATTCAGTACTTC. The encoded protein is CASSTGLGGAKNIQYF. Full variable domain (remainder filled in from reference TRBV19 and TRBJ2-4): DGGITQSPKYLFRKEGQNVTLSCEQNLNHDAMYWYRQDPGQGLRLIYYSQIVNDFQKGDIAEGYSVSREKKESFPLTVTSAQKNPTAFYLCASSTGLGGAKNIQYFGAGTRLSVL.

The chain combines TRBV11-2 with TRBJ2-7; 9 positions agree with TRBD1. Germline loops: CDR1 SGHAT, CDR2 FQNNGV. CDR3 length: 16 residues. The trim removed 2 bases at V and 2 bases at J, leaving 7 bases unmatched. DNA for the CDR3: TGTGCCAGCAGCTTAAAGTCCGGACAGGGGACCTACGAGCAGTACTTC. Encoded protein: CASSLKSGQGTYEQYF.

The genes are TRBV5-1 and TRBJ1-6; TRBD1 matches 8 bases. The CDR3 totals 15 residues. Looked up from germline, CDR1 is SGHRS and CDR2 is YFSETQ. The ends lost 4 bases at V and 8 bases at J; junction bases unmatched: 8. The CDR3 protein is CASSPTGEVDSPLHF. CDR3 bases: TGCGCCAGCAGCCCGACAGGGGAAGTTGATTCACCCCTCCACTTT.

There are a few counts of this clone. The chain combines TRBV7-9 with TRBJ2-3; TRBD2 matches 13 bases. This CDR3 comprises 18 residues. V shed 0 bases, J shed 1 base, and the junction held 4 bases outside the gene matches. The germline gives CDR1 SEHNR, CDR2 FQNEAQ (reference sequence). CDR3 loop: CASSLARTSGGGTDTQYF. The CDR3 bases are TGTGCCAGCAGCTTAGCGAGAACTAGCGGGGGGGGCACAGATACGCAGTATTTT.

This clone was seen a few times. The J gene is TRBJ1-3, the V gene TRBV6-6, with a possible D match to TRBD1 (6 bases). Deletions cut 5 bases from V and 4 bases from J, with 18 bases between. Germline V gives CDR1 MNHNY, CDR2 SVGAGI (reference sequence). The CDR3 loop spans 16 amino acids. CDR3 nucleotide sequence: TGTGCCAGCAGTCTATCCACACAGGGCTTGGGAAACACCATATATTTT. Its translation is CASSLSTQGLGNTIYF.

This clone was seen a handful of times. The V call is TRBV9, the J call TRBJ2-1, with TRBD2 identical over 10 bases. The CDR3 contains 14 residues. Germline CDR1 is SGDLS and CDR2 is YYNGEE. After removal of 2 bases from V and 8 bases from J, the junction contained 4 bases not matched to a gene. The CDR3, as DNA: TGTGCCAGCAGCGTTGCTAGCGGGAGCCATGAGCAGTTCTTC. Its protein is CASSVASGSHEQFF.

Only a few counts were recorded for this clone. J is TRBJ1-4 and V is TRBV10-3, with D tentatively TRBD1 (5 bases). Trimming removed 3 bases at V and 6 bases at J, with 8 bases between. CDR3 size: 13 residues. Germline CDR1 ENHRY, CDR2 SYGVKD. The CDR3 protein is CAISDGRDEKLFF. In nucleotides, the CDR3 is TGTGCCATCAGTGACGGCAGGGATGAAAAACTGTTTTTT.

This clone was observed many times. The chain couples TRBV7-2 to TRBJ2-1, with 8 bases fitting TRBD2. V lost 2 bases to trimming and J lost 8 bases; unmatched junction nucleotides: 2. Germline V gene lookup returns CDR1 SGHTA and CDR2 FQGNSA. This CDR3 has 13 residues. The CDR3 DNA reads as TGTGCCAGCAGCTTAACACTAGCGGATGAGCAGTTCTTC. Translated, it gives CASSLTLADEQFF.

The chain recombines TRBV19 with TRBJ2-5; D is unclear. Between the trimmed V and J ends, which lost 5 bases and 5 bases, there was a span of 12 bases. Germline V gene sequence: CDR1 LNHDA, CDR2 SQIVND (reference sequence). The CDR3 runs 13 residues. The CDR3, as DNA: TGTGCCAGTAGTCTCTCTAACCGGGAGACCCAGTACTTC. Amino acids: CASSLSNRETQYF.

This clone was seen a few times. The rearrangement uses TRBV29-1 and TRBJ2-7; 11 bases map to TRBD2. This CDR3 contains 15 residues. From germline, CDR1 is SQVTM and CDR2 ANQGSEA. With V trimmed by 5 bases and J by 6 bases, 12 bases remained unmatched. The CDR3 DNA reads as TGCAGCGTTAAGGCCCAAACTAGCGGGAGAGGCGAGCAGTACTTC. Protein sequence: CSVKAQTSGRGEQYF.

The chain carries TRBV14 and TRBJ2-3; D is perhaps TRBD2 (5 bases). Germline CDR1 reads SGHDN; CDR2 reads FVKESK. V lost 1 base and J lost 0, with 8 bases in between. The CDR3 consists of 15 residues. CDR3 sequence: CASSQAGISTDTQYF. The CDR3 coding sequence is TGTGCCAGCAGCCAAGCCGGGATCAGCACAGATACGCAGTATTTT.

This clone has a count of ten or more. The chain combines TRBV7-2 with TRBJ2-7; 10 nucleotides match TRBD2. Germline lookup yields CDR1 SGHTA and CDR2 FQGNSA. V was pared by 5 bases and J by 4 bases, with 5 bases of the junction left unmatched. This CDR3 has 14 amino acids. The CDR3 sequence is CASSPRTSGYEQYF. The CDR3 nucleotides are TGTGCCAGCAGCCCTCGGACTAGCGGTTACGAGCAGTACTTC.

The chain joins TRBV23-1 to TRBJ2-1; TRBD2 might be the D (7 bases). Being an ORF, TRBV23-1 has a function that is uncertain. With 0 bases removed from V and 7 bases from J, the gap between germline ends came to 16 bases. The CDR3 runs to 16 residues. Here the CDR3 DNA reads TGCGCCAGCAGTCAATCTGGGGGGGCGCGAGGTAATGAGCAGTTCTTC. Translating it yields CASSQSGGARGNEQFF.

The chain has TRBV7-6 and TRBJ1-5; 11 bases line up with TRBD1. This CDR3 is 16 amino acids long. V lost 5 bases and J lost 2; bases outside the gene matches: 5. Germline V CDR1 and CDR2: SGHVS, FNYEAQ. Here the CDR3 reads CASSQPGQGGNQPQHF. In DNA form, the CDR3 reads TGTGCCAGCAGCCAACCGGGACAGGGGGGCAATCAGCCCCAGCATTTT.

The chain uses TRBV10-3 and TRBJ2-5, with 8 positions matching TRBD1. The CDR3 totals 14 residues. V lost 6 bases to trimming and J lost 1 base; unmatched junction nucleotides: 4. Germline CDR1 is ENHRY and CDR2 is SYGVKD. As DNA, the CDR3 is TGTGCCATCAGACCCGGACAGGGCCAAGAGACCCAGTACTTC. Protein: CAIRPGQGQETQYF.

This clone appeared a few times. The CDR3 loop is CSVLAGGGDEQFF. The CDR3 nucleotides read TGCAGCGTTCTAGCGGGCGGAGGGGATGAGCAGTTCTTC. The genes are TRBV29-1 and TRBJ2-1, with 8 nucleotides matching TRBD2. Germline assignment: CDR1 SQVTM and CDR2 ANQGSEA. J was trimmed by 8 bases and V by 5 bases; bases with no gene match: 8. This CDR3 is 13 amino acids long.

The rearrangement uses TRBV14 and TRBJ2-5; maybe TRBD1 (6 bases). V lost 0 bases to trimming and J lost 5 bases, with 16 bases between them. The CDR3 runs to 16 residues. Germline V gene sequence: CDR1 SGHDN, CDR2 FVKESK. CDR3 bases: TGTGCCAGCAGCCAAGATTTGGGACACCTATCGGAGACCCAGTACTTC. It encodes CASSQDLGHLSETQYF.

The V gene is TRBV5-1, the J gene TRBJ2-3; no firm D call. The CDR3 has 14 residues. Germline loops: CDR1 SGHRS, CDR2 YFSETQ. V lost 4 bases to trimming and J lost 2 bases, with 11 bases between them. The CDR3 nucleotides are TGCGCCAGCAGCATAACAGCTATCACAGATACGCAGTATTTT. This translates into CASSITAITDTQYF.

This clone was seen more than once but under ten times. The chain couples TRBV6-4 to TRBJ2-1; the D is unclear. The germline V and J ends were trimmed by 6 bases and 8 bases, with 20 bases remaining between them. The CDR3 contains 15 residues. The germline V gene encodes CDR1 MRHNA and CDR2 SNTAGT. CDR3: CASREQKASWDEQFF. As DNA, the CDR3 is TGTGCCAGCAGGGAACAGAAGGCCTCTTGGGATGAGCAGTTCTTC.

The V and J genes are TRBV5-1 and TRBJ1-1; 8 positions agree with TRBD1. Germline V gene sequence: CDR1 SGHRS, CDR2 YFSETQ. V was pared by 2 bases and J by 6 bases, with 6 bases of the junction left unmatched. This CDR3 is 14 amino acids long. The CDR3: CASSLLDRVSEAFF. In nucleotides, the CDR3 is TGCGCCAGCAGCTTATTGGACAGGGTCTCTGAAGCTTTCTTT.

J is TRBJ2-1 and V is TRBV5-1; 10 bases are a match to TRBD2. V lost 0 bases to trimming and J lost 0 bases; unmatched junction nucleotides: 9. Germline V lookup: CDR1 SGHRS, CDR2 YFSETQ. The CDR3 is made up of 19 amino acids. The CDR3: CASSLDPSGSGSSYNEQFF. The CDR3 DNA follows: TGCGCCAGCAGCTTGGATCCTAGCGGGAGTGGGAGCTCCTACAATGAGCAGTTCTTC.

This clone appeared many times. The V call is TRBV11-2, the J call TRBJ2-5; unclear D gene. V gave up 1 base and J gave up 4 bases, with 16 bases separating them. This CDR3 comprises 16 residues. Germline V gene lookup returns CDR1 SGHAT and CDR2 FQNNGV. CDR3 loop: CASSLAASSLTETQYF. Here the CDR3 DNA reads TGTGCCAGCAGCTTAGCCGCTTCGTCCCTAACAGAGACCCAGTACTTC.

This clone has a handful of counts. The V gene is TRBV19, the J gene TRBJ1-5; D call uncertain. The V and J ends lost 0 bases and 13 bases respectively, with 10 bases between them. This CDR3 region has 12 residues. Germline V gene sequence: CDR1 LNHDA, CDR2 SQIVND (reference sequence). CDR3 DNA: TGTGCCAGTAGTATAGACACTCGAAGACAGCATTTT. Protein: CASSIDTRRQHF.

This clone was detected a few times. The chain joins TRBV7-3 to TRBJ1-6; 7 bases agree with TRBD1. This CDR3 has 15 residues. V was pared by 1 base and J by 7 bases, with 4 bases of the junction left unmatched. CDR1 is SGHTA, CDR2 FQGTGA, per germline. The CDR3 spells CASSLRGGGNSPLHF. The CDR3 DNA is TGTGCCAGCAGCTTAAGAGGGGGCGGAAATTCACCCCTCCACTTT.

This rearrangement joins TRBV6-1 to TRBJ2-4; D is perhaps TRBD2 (6 bases). The germline CDR1 and CDR2 sequences are MNHNS and SASEGT. The germline V and J ends were trimmed by 8 bases and 0 bases, with 8 bases remaining between them. CDR3 length: 13 amino acids. Here the CDR3 reads CASLGGAKNIQYF. In DNA form, the CDR3 reads TGTGCCAGCTTGGGGGGAGCCAAAAACATTCAGTACTTC.